These 7 T cell receptor beta chains share one sample of origin, sequenced in a study of CD8+ T cells in alopecia areata. Sequencing relied on a cDNA template that was reverse transcribed from extracted RNA. Profiling relied on immunoSEQ multiplex PCR, and the TCRdb table lists in-frame clones only, not all of them. This sample carries about 140,000 clones, approximately 50% of them seen once, and the ten largest clones take approximately 0.99%. The specimen was CD4+ T cells sorted from blood, collected at week 0. All receptors derive from a human donor with alopecia areata.

The chain carries TRBV30 and TRBJ2-2; D call uncertain. CDR3 size: 12 residues. Germline V gives CDR1 GTSNPN, CDR2 SVGIG (reference sequence). V gave up 2 bases and J gave up 2 bases, with 3 bases separating them. In DNA, the CDR3 is TGTGCCTGGAGTCTAAACACCGGGGAGCTGTTTTTT. Translated: CAWSLNTGELFF.

This clone was found a few times. The V and J genes are TRBV29-1 and TRBJ2-3, with a possible D match to TRBD2 (6 bases). The CDR3 runs 14 residues. CDR1 is SQVTM, CDR2 ANQGSEA, per germline. V was cut by 6 bases and J by 0 bases, with 13 bases left in between. The DNA of the CDR3 is TGCAGCGTGTCCGGGACTCCTAGCACAGATACGCAGTATTTT. Protein sequence: CSVSGTPSTDTQYF.

The genes are TRBV11-2 and TRBJ2-1; 8 nucleotides line up with TRBD2. The length of the CDR3 is 16 residues. V gave up 7 bases and J gave up 1 base; unmatched junction bases: 9. Germline-derived CDR1 and CDR2 are SGHAT and FQNNGV. The CDR3 nucleotides read TGTGCCAGCAAGCGGGGGCCTGGAAGGTCCTACAATGAGCAGTTCTTC. Amino acids: CASKRGPGRSYNEQFF.

V is TRBV7-2 and J is TRBJ1-1, with D unresolved. The germline V and J ends were trimmed by 3 bases and 1 base, with 6 bases remaining between them. The CDR3 is 13 amino acids. Germline lookup yields CDR1 SGHTA and CDR2 FQGNSA. CDR3 bases: TGTGCCAGCAGCTTCTCTGAGAACACTGAAGCTTTCTTT. Its protein is CASSFSENTEAFF.

The chain combines TRBV30 with TRBJ1-5; D gene unclear. The CDR3 covers 14 residues. Germline-derived CDR1 and CDR2 are GTSNPN and SVGIG (reference sequence). V gave up 3 bases and J gave up 10 bases, with 19 bases separating them. CDR3 in DNA: TGTGCCTGGAGCGGAGACCCTGATGAGGATCCCCAGCATTTT. Translation gives CAWSGDPDEDPQHF.

This clone was found many times. The chain carries TRBV13 and TRBJ1-1; D is undetermined. The germline CDR1 and CDR2 sequences are PRHDT and FYEKMQ (reference sequence). The CDR3 contains 15 residues. Trimming stripped 3 bases from V and 0 bases from J, with 11 bases between. CDR3 region: CASSFGQTMNTEAFF. CDR3 DNA: TGTGCCAGCAGCTTCGGGCAGACCATGAACACTGAAGCTTTCTTT.

V gene TRBV30 combines with J gene TRBJ1-5, with D unclear. Germline CDR1 reads GTSNPN; CDR2 reads SVGIG (reference sequence). V was trimmed by 3 bases and J by 7 bases, leaving 19 bases between them. This CDR3 region has 15 residues. CDR3: CAWSELGFSGQPQHF. The CDR3 DNA is TGTGCCTGGAGCGAGTTGGGTTTTTCGGGGCAGCCCCAGCATTTT.